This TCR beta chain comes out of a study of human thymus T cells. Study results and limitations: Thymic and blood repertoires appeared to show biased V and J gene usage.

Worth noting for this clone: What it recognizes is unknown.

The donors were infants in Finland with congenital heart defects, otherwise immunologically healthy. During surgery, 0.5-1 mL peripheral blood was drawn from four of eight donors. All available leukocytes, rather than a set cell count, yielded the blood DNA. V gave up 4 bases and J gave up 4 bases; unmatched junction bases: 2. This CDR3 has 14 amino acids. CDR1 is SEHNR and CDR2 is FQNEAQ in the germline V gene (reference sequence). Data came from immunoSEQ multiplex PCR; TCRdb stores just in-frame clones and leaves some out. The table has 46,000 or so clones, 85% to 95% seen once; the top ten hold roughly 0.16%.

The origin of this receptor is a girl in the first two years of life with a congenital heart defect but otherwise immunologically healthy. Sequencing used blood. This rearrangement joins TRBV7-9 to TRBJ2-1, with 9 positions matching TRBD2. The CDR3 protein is CASSWTSEYNEQFF. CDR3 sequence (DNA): TGTGCCAGCAGCTGGACTAGCGAATACAATGAGCAGTTCTTC.